The clone carrying this T cell receptor beta chain appeared many times. Its target is not known. The entry originates in a study of breast tumors, draining lymph nodes, adjacent tissues. Study-wide results and caveats: Tumors had less TCR diversity than lymph nodes, more than nontumor tissue. Luminal-like breast cancer showed significantly higher tumor–nontumor repertoire similarity than basal-like.

TCRdb re-called the multiplex PCR reads with MiXCR, one entry per CDR3 protein. The table includes fewer than 15,000 distinct CDR3 sequences, around 47% detected once. Trimming took 5 bases from V and 2 from J; bases not matched to a gene: 6. Germline V gene data show CDR1 as MNHEY and CDR2 as SVGAGI. This CDR3 has 14 amino acids. Sequenced sample: tumor-adjacent breast tissue. V gene TRBV6-5 combines with J gene TRBJ2-7, with TRBD1 matching 7 bases. This sequence was found in a female donor with breast cancer. Some clones in this sample may be carry-over from other donors' samples. The CDR3 sequence: CASSRTGSAYEQYF. CDR3 nucleotides: TGTGCCAGCAGTCGGACAGGCTCAGCCTACGAGCAGTACTTC.